This entry lists 2 T cell receptor beta chains sequenced from one sample in a study of regulatory T cells in long-lasting Graves disease. Time point defined: persistent/refractory GD, antithyroid drugs over 5 years with positive TRAb. Making the TCR library involved RNA that had been extracted from PBMCs. The TCR beta library used iRepertoire HTBI primers with Arm-PCR amplification of CDR3. TCRdb analysed the multiplex PCR reads with MiXCR anew, one entry per CDR3 protein. This sample has about 660,000 distinct CDR3 sequences, with about 32% found just once. Sample: peripheral blood mononuclear cells (PBMCs), taken when the disease was refractory, from a patient treated with antithyroid drugs. Every receptor here comes from a female donor with Graves disease.

This clonotype was picked up a small number of times. This chain links TRBV14 with TRBJ2-5, with TRBD2 identical over 9 bases. The germline gives CDR1 SGHDN, CDR2 FVKESK. Germline trimming cut 4 bases from V and 5 bases from J; bases unmatched to any gene: 11. This CDR3 spans 16 amino acids. CDR3 bases: TGTGCCAGCAGCCCCCCAGCCGGGACTAGCAGGGAGACCCAGTACTTC. Translation gives CASSPPAGTSRETQYF.

The chain employs TRBV30 and TRBJ1-5; D ambiguous. Germline V gene lookup returns CDR1 GTSNPN and CDR2 SVGIG (reference sequence). The CDR3 is made up of 12 amino acids. The V and J ends lost 7 bases and 4 bases respectively, with 11 bases between them. The CDR3 nucleotides are TGTGCCTCAAACGTGCCGAATCAGCCCCAGCATTTT. Translating it yields CASNVPNQPQHF.